Listed here are 14 T cell receptor beta chains from one sample, sequenced in a study of beta chain features in type 1 diabetes (dated 2018 in TCRdb). Library creation used the immunoSEQ multiplex PCR assay. The entire isolated RNA was reverse transcribed using the High Capacity cDNA Reverse Transcription Kit, and thus expressed TCRB transcripts were sequenced. Not all clones reach the TCRdb copy of this immuneACCESS table, which keeps in-frame sequences only. Checked studies attribute under half of the gap to unresolved V genes and leave the rest unexplained. The sample data list around 300,000 clones, and 8% to 13% of these were observed just once. The leading ten clones occupy roughly 0.014% of the sample. The sample comprised naive CD4+ T cells from blood. Interpreted using the paper, the cell subset or site label stands for: true naive CD4+ T cells. The source is a woman aged 25-40 years in good health.

This rearrangement joins TRBV28 to TRBJ1-1, with a tentative D call TRBD1 (6 bases). This CDR3 spans 12 amino acids. V was shortened by 11 bases and J by 3 bases, with 13 bases between the two germline ends. Germline values: CDR1 MDHEN, CDR2 SYDVKM. CDR3 coding DNA: TGTGCCGGGGGGGCGGTTGACACTGAAGCTTTCTTT. It is translated as CAGGAVDTEAFF.

This clone came up a few times. The V and J genes are TRBV29-1 and TRBJ1-2; 9 positions agree with TRBD1. Losses at the gene ends were 3 bases for V and 7 bases for J; bases not matched to a gene: 6. This CDR3 has 13 residues. Germline CDR1 and CDR2: SQVTM and ANQGSEA. The CDR3 reads CSVEAGQGLGYTF. CDR3 DNA: TGCAGCGTTGAGGCGGGACAGGGACTTGGCTACACCTTC.

This clone was seen a few times. The chain uses TRBV5-1 and TRBJ2-1; tentative D call: TRBD1 (6 bases). Germline values: CDR1 SGHRS, CDR2 YFSETQ. With 2 bases removed from V and 2 bases from J, the gap between germline ends came to 14 bases. This CDR3 is built from 16 residues. The CDR3 sequence is CASSFILDRTYNEQFF. In nucleotides, the CDR3 is TGCGCCAGCAGCTTTATTTTGGACAGAACCTACAATGAGCAGTTCTTC.

Only a few counts were recorded for this clone. The CDR3 reads CASSLARGANEQFF. CDR3 DNA: TGTGCCAGCAGCTTAGCGCGGGGGGCGAATGAGCAGTTCTTC. The chain couples TRBV7-2 to TRBJ2-1, with 8 nucleotides matching TRBD2. The J segment lost 7 bases and the V segment lost 0 bases, leaving 2 bases of the junction unmatched. Germline assignment: CDR1 SGHTA and CDR2 FQGNSA. The CDR3 covers 14 residues.

The V call is TRBV9, the J call TRBJ2-7; maybe TRBD2 (5 bases). The CDR3 is 13 residues long. CDR1 and CDR2 from the germline V gene are SGDLS and YYNGEE. V lost 4 bases to trimming and J lost 2 bases, with 10 bases between them. CDR3 DNA sequence: TGTGCCAGCAGCCCCCGGGGAGCCTACGAGCAGTACTTC. Its protein is CASSPRGAYEQYF.

The chain carries TRBV7-9 and TRBJ2-7; TRBD2 aligns across 8 bases. In germline, CDR1 is SEHNR, CDR2 FQNEAQ (reference sequence). This CDR3 has 16 amino acids. The junction had 14 bases not matched to a gene; V was cut back by 5 bases and J by 5 bases. The CDR3 coding sequence is TGTGCCAGCAGCCCGTCGGGGGGGGGACCGATTCACGAGCAGTACTTC. It translates to CASSPSGGGPIHEQYF.

V gene TRBV18 combines with J gene TRBJ1-5, with D tentatively TRBD1 (6 bases). The germline V gene has CDR1 KGHSH and CDR2 LQKENI. V lost 3 bases and J 0 bases, leaving 12 bases between the germline ends. This CDR3 contains 16 residues. The CDR3 loop reads CASSPGQRYSNQPQHF. For the CDR3, the DNA is TGTGCCAGCTCACCGGGACAACGATATAGCAATCAGCCCCAGCATTTT.

This clone showed up just a few times. The chain is built from TRBV11-2 and TRBJ2-5; TRBD1 is a possible D gene (5 bases). There are 15 residues in the CDR3. The germline V and J ends were trimmed by 6 bases and 0 bases, with 14 bases remaining between them. CDR1 and CDR2 from the germline V gene are SGHAT and FQNNGV. Written as DNA, the CDR3 is TGTGCCAGCAGTCAGGTGTTAGGGGACCAAGAGACCCAGTACTTC. Amino acids: CASSQVLGDQETQYF.

This clone has a handful of counts. This chain connects TRBV5-1 to TRBJ2-1; tentative D call: TRBD1 (5 bases). Germline loops: CDR1 SGHRS, CDR2 YFSETQ. V lost 0 bases, J lost 5 bases, and 12 bases lay in between. The CDR3 is 15 residues long. In DNA, the CDR3 is TGCGCCAGCAGCTTGGCCTCGGCAGGGAACAATGAGCAGTTCTTC. As protein: CASSLASAGNNEQFF.

The rearrangement links TRBV5-1 to TRBJ1-2, with 8 bases matching TRBD1. Germline lookup yields CDR1 SGHRS and CDR2 YFSETQ. This CDR3 has 14 amino acids. V lost 3 bases and J lost 7; bases outside the gene matches: 8. The CDR3 DNA is TGCGCCAGCAGCTCCGGACAGGGTTTGAGTGGCTACACCTTC. Translation: CASSSGQGLSGYTF.

The chain has TRBV5-4 and TRBJ1-1; D might be TRBD1 (5 bases). V lost 4 bases, J lost 6 bases, and 19 bases lay in between. Germline V gives CDR1 SGHNT, CDR2 YYREEE (reference sequence). The CDR3 spans 15 residues. The CDR3 loop reads CASSPGTQGLPEAFF. The CDR3 nucleotides read TGTGCCAGCAGCCCAGGGACCCAGGGACTTCCTGAAGCTTTCTTT.

The J gene is TRBJ2-3, the V gene TRBV4-3; 16 nucleotides agree with TRBD2. There are 18 residues in the CDR3. The germline V gene has CDR1 LGHNA and CDR2 YSLEER. Unmatched junction bases numbered 5, after V lost 0 bases and J lost 5 bases. CDR3 region: CASSQDLGLAGGRDTQYF. The CDR3 DNA sequence: TGCGCCAGCAGCCAAGATCTGGGACTAGCGGGAGGGCGAGATACGCAGTATTTT.

V usage is TRBV29-1 and J usage is TRBJ2-7; perhaps TRBD2 as D (6 bases). Germline V gives CDR1 SQVTM, CDR2 ANQGSEA. This CDR3 region has 14 residues. V lost 8 bases and J lost 7, with 24 bases in between. CDR3 DNA: TGCAGCATAATGGAGGGTACCTCTCGGGTAGAGCAGTACTTC. It yields the protein CSIMEGTSRVEQYF.

This clone has only a few counts. This sequence joins TRBV27 and TRBJ2-3; TRBD2 is a possible D gene (6 bases). With 8 bases removed from V and 1 base from J, the gap between germline ends came to 10 bases. Germline V gene lookup returns CDR1 MNHEY and CDR2 SMNVEV (reference sequence). The CDR3 has 13 amino acids. The CDR3 coding sequence is TGTGCCAGCCGGGGGTCGGGCACAGATACGCAGTATTTT. It is translated as CASRGSGTDTQYF.